The rows below give T cell receptor beta chains drawn from one sample of a study of T cell repertoires in cytomegalovirus infection. TCRdb ran MiXCR on the reads and lists one entry per CDR3 protein. The sample lists approximately 150,000 distinct CDR3 sequences, 17% occurring once. The source material was CD8+ T cells from PBMCs. These receptor sequences come from a human donor in good health (CMV status not recorded). Some clones in this sample may be carry-over from other donors' samples. Both conserved end residues are part of each CDR3. D genes are given only for firm matches. Size is stated for part of the rows, as once, few or many counts, or as a class when the clone is expanded.

size | J | V | D | DNA | CDR3
few | TRBJ1-1 | TRBV7-2 | TRBD1 | TGTGCCAGCAGACCTACAGGGGCGAACACTGAAGCTTTCTTT | CASRPTGANTEAFF
- | TRBJ2-7 | TRBV5-1 | - | TGCGCCAGCAGCCTCACTCCGACCTACGAGCAGTACTTC | CASSLTPTYEQYF
few | TRBJ2-3 | TRBV29-1 | - | TGCAGCTCCATTCGCCCCTTGACGCAGTATTTT | CSSIRPLTQYF
- | TRBJ2-7 | TRBV28 | - | TGTGCCAGCAGTCCCCGTATGACTGTCCTGAACGAGCAGTACTTC | CASSPRMTVLNEQYF
few | TRBJ2-1 | TRBV6-2/TRBV6-3 | - | TGTGCCAGCAGCCAAAAGAGCGGCTACTACAATGAGCAGTTCTTC | CASSQKSGYYNEQFF
- | TRBJ2-1 | TRBV29-1 | TRBD2 | TGCAGCGTCCCCCTAGCGGGGAGGCAGTTCTTC | CSVPLAGRQFF
few | TRBJ2-7 | TRBV28 | TRBD2 | TGTGCCAGCAGTTTATTCGGACTAGCTGGGTACGAGCAGTACTTC | CASSLFGLAGYEQYF
- | TRBJ1-1 | TRBV12-5 | - | TGTGCTAGTGGTTTATATGGCGCTATAACTGAAGCTTTCTTT | CASGLYGAITEAFF
- | TRBJ2-1 | TRBV11-2 | - | TGTGCCAGCAGCTCGGGGTGGGGGGCCGGGACTGAGGGGTACAATGAGCAGTTCTTC | CASSSGWGAGTEGYNEQFF
- | TRBJ2-1 | TRBV20-1 | TRBD2 | TGCAGTGCTAGGACGCTTGTAGTCAGCGGGAGCATCCCTCGGGGGCCGTTCTTC | CSARTLVVSGSIPRGPFF
once | TRBJ2-5 | TRBV10-3 | - | TGTGCCATCCGGGACCCCCAAGAGACCCAGTACTTC | CAIRDPQETQYF
- | TRBJ2-4 | TRBV6-2/TRBV6-3 | - | TGTGCCAGCAGTTACCTCCGGGGCGACAAAAACATTCAGTACTTC | CASSYLRGDKNIQYF
once | TRBJ1-2 | TRBV6-1 | - | TGTGCCAGCAGTCCTACAGGGTATGGCTACACCTTC | CASSPTGYGYTF
- | TRBJ2-7 | TRBV6-1 | TRBD1 | TGTGCCAGCAGGGCTGTGGACAGGGACGAGCAGTACTTC | CASRAVDRDEQYF
- | TRBJ2-1 | TRBV13 | - | TGTGCCAGCAGCTTGCGGCGCTATGAGCAGTTCTTC | CASSLRRYEQFF
- | TRBJ2-3 | TRBV28 | - | TGTGCCAGCAGTTTAGACAGCCCAAGCACAGATACGCAGTATTTT | CASSLDSPSTDTQYF
few | TRBJ2-1 | TRBV11-2 | - | TGTGCCAGCAGCTTCAGAGGGTTTTTAGAACATGGGTTCTTC | CASSFRGFLEHGFF
few | TRBJ2-7 | TRBV4-1 | - | TGCGCCAGCAGCGCCAGGGAAACGGGCTACGAGCAGTACTTC | CASSARETGYEQYF
- | TRBJ2-3 | TRBV10-3 | TRBD2 | TGTGCCATCAGTCCCAGGACTAGCGGGGATACGCAGTATTTT | CAISPRTSGDTQYF
few | TRBJ2-1 | TRBV28 | - | TGTGCCAGCAGCTACGGTTGGGGCAATGAGCAGTTCTTC | CASSYGWGNEQFF
- | TRBJ2-1 | TRBV7-2 | TRBD2 | TGTGCCAGCAGACTAGCGGGGGGGCGTATAGATGAGCAGTTCTTC | CASRLAGGRIDEQFF
few | TRBJ2-3 | TRBV20-1 | - | TGCAGTGCTGGCCCCTTTGGGGAGAGCACAGATACGCAGTATTTT | CSAGPFGESTDTQYF
- | TRBJ1-2 | TRBV4-1 | TRBD1 | TGCGCCAGCAGCTATGGGACAGGGAGCAACTATGGCTACACCTTC | CASSYGTGSNYGYTF
- | TRBJ1-2 | TRBV6-8 | - | TGTGCCAGCAGTTGGTCCGGGGGTAGCTATGGCTACACCTTC | CASSWSGGSYGYTF